Below, 8 T cell receptor beta chains from the same sample are listed, as sequenced in a study of cytomegalovirus exposure and HLA in healthy donors (dated by TCRdb to the late 2010s). Library method: the immunoSEQ multiplex PCR assay. The multiplex PCR relied on a mix of 60 forward primers for TCR Vbeta segments and 13 reverse primers for TCR Jbeta segments. This immuneACCESS table, as held by TCRdb, lists in-frame sequences with V and J called but not all clones. Of the missing ones, under half trace to an unresolved V gene in checked studies; the others have no known cause. Across this sample there are around 130,000 clones, with more than 70% seen only once. About 6.7% of the sample is held by the ten biggest clonotypes. The sequenced sample was PBMCs. These receptors originate from a woman in her thirties in good health and CMV-seropositive.

The V and J genes are TRBV6-6 and TRBJ2-1; the match to TRBD2 covers 10 bases. V shed 6 bases and J 8 bases; nucleotides not matched to a gene: 13. The CDR3 is made up of 16 amino acids. Germline CDR1 is MNHNY and CDR2 is SVGAGI (reference sequence). CDR3 nucleotide sequence: TGTGCCAGCAGCTTCCGACTAGCGGGCGGAGGTTATGAGCAGTTCTTC. This gives the protein CASSFRLAGGGYEQFF.

The rearrangement uses TRBV5-1 and TRBJ1-1; D ambiguous. V shed 4 bases and J shed 4 bases, with 14 bases lying between them. Germline CDR1 is SGHRS and CDR2 is YFSETQ. The length of the CDR3 is 14 residues. This chain's CDR3 is CASSLTGEGTEAFF. The DNA of the CDR3 is TGCGCCAGCAGCCTCACGGGTGAGGGCACTGAAGCTTTCTTT. The full variable domain, in which reference TRBV5-1 and TRBJ1-1 provide the parts outside the CDR3, is KAGVTQTPRYLIKTRGQQVTLSCSPISGHRSVSWYQQTPGQGLQFLFEYFSETQRNKGNFPGRFSGRQFSNSRSEMNVSTLELGDSALYLCASSLTGEGTEAFFGQGTRLTVV.

The V and J genes are TRBV6-1 and TRBJ1-5, with TRBD1 identical over 7 bases. The CDR3 is 15 amino acids. J was trimmed by 8 bases and V by 2 bases; bases with no gene match: 9. Germline CDR1 MNHNS, CDR2 SASEGT. CDR3 in amino acids: CASSERWRGQEPQHF. The CDR3 bases are TGTGCCAGCAGTGAAAGATGGAGGGGGCAGGAGCCCCAGCATTTT.

The CDR3 DNA reads as TGTGCCTGGCGACTAGCTCCCTCAGTCGGGTTCTTC. Protein product: CAWRLAPSVGFF. The chain combines TRBV30 with TRBJ2-1; 7 bases fit TRBD2. V lost 5 bases and J lost 15; bases outside the gene matches: 13. Germline CDR1 and CDR2: GTSNPN and SVGIG (reference sequence). There are 12 residues in the CDR3.

With regard to this clone: This sample also contains other DNA sequences that code for the same CDR3. The chain has TRBV2 and TRBJ1-1; D perhaps matches TRBD1 (5 bases). V dropped 3 bases and J dropped 1 base, with 6 bases sitting between them. The CDR3 loop spans 13 amino acids. Per the germline V gene, CDR1 is SNHLY and CDR2 is FYNNEI. CDR3 residues: CASSEQGNTEAFF. The CDR3 DNA is TGTGCCAGCAGTGAGCAGGGGAACACTGAAGCTTTCTTT.

This chain uses TRBV6-5 with TRBJ1-5, with D unresolved. Trimming left V 4 bases short and J 0 bases short, with 10 bases between. The CDR3 extends over 15 amino acids. The germline V gene encodes CDR1 MNHEY and CDR2 SVGAGI. The DNA for the CDR3 is TGTGCCAGCAGTTCCGACGGGATTAGCAATCAGCCCCAGCATTTT. Protein sequence: CASSSDGISNQPQHF.

The chain combines TRBV6-6 with TRBJ1-6, with D possibly being TRBD1 (5 bases). V was pared by 5 bases and J by 9 bases, with 14 bases between. Germline V lookup: CDR1 MNHNY, CDR2 SVGAGI (reference sequence). This CDR3 comprises 14 residues. As DNA, the CDR3 is TGTGCCAGCAGTGAGAGCGGGGGGATTTCACCCCTCCACTTT. Residues: CASSESGGISPLHF.

The rearrangement joins TRBV6-4 to TRBJ2-3, with D maybe TRBD2 (6 bases). This CDR3 is 15 amino acids long. Germline V gene data show CDR1 as MRHNA and CDR2 as SNTAGT. V was pared by 4 bases and J by 1 base, with 12 bases between. The CDR3 DNA sequence: TGTGCCAGCAGTGGGACACCGGGGGGCACAGATACGCAGTATTTT. This gives the protein CASSGTPGGTDTQYF.